This record covers a single T cell receptor beta chain. The sample is drawn from a study of liver allograft versus peripheral blood T cells. Whole-study context: Within transplanted livers, the T cell receptor repertoires were examined and compared against the repertoires present in the peripheral blood of liver transplant recipients.

Between the trimmed V and J ends, which lost 8 bases and 5 bases, there was a span of 12 bases. Germline V lookup: CDR1 MDHEN, CDR2 SYDVKM. The CDR3 has 12 amino acids. Each CDR3 protein is one row after TCRdb ran MiXCR on the reads. The profile shows under 15,000 distinct CDR3 sequences, about 26% of them singletons. The TCR sequence derives from a human patient who had a liver transplant. The graft donor may have given rise to some T cells. V gene TRBV28 combines with J gene TRBJ1-1; D call uncertain. The CDR3 is CASSGLETEAFF. The CDR3 DNA sequence: TGTGCCAGCTCGGGTTTGGAGACTGAAGCTTTCTTT.